This is a list of T cell receptor beta chains from one sample in a study of blood T cell repertoires in COVID-19. The repertoire was sequenced with immunoSEQ multiplex PCR; TCRdb's copy has only in-frame clones and lacks some. The sample has around 300,000 clones; around nine tenths are singletons. The sequenced sample was PBMCs or T cells enriched from blood (not recorded which). The receptors derive from a woman aged 40 to 50 who had recovered from COVID-19. The CDR3 runs from the conserved cysteine through the conserved F or W. D genes are given only for firm matches. Size is omitted from some rows. Given values are once, few, many or a class for expanded clones.

abundance: NA; v_gene: TRBV4-1; j_gene: TRBJ2-3; d_gene: TRBD1; CDR3nt: TGCGCCAGCAGCAGTCGGGGACAGAACACAGATACGCAGTATTTT; CDR3aa: CASSSRGQNTDTQYF
abundance: NA; v_gene: TRBV7-9; j_gene: TRBJ1-1; d_gene: NA; CDR3nt: TGTGCCAGCAGCCGATCCTCGGTGCTTGCTTTCTTT; CDR3aa: CASSRSSVLAFF
abundance: NA; v_gene: TRBV5-1; j_gene: TRBJ1-3; d_gene: NA; CDR3nt: TGCGCCAGCAGTCCTGCCCCGGCAGCGGGGACCATATATTTT; CDR3aa: CASSPAPAAGTIYF
abundance: NA; v_gene: TRBV7-2; j_gene: TRBJ2-2; d_gene: TRBD2; CDR3nt: TGTGCCAGCAGCCTTAGCGGGAGAGGGGCCGGGGAGCTGTTTTTT; CDR3aa: CASSLSGRGAGELFF
abundance: NA; v_gene: TRBV10-3; j_gene: TRBJ1-6; d_gene: TRBD1; CDR3nt: TGTGCCATCAGTGATTATGGACAGGGAAATTCACCCCTCCACTTT; CDR3aa: CAISDYGQGNSPLHF
abundance: NA; v_gene: TRBV3-1/TRBV3-2; j_gene: TRBJ1-6; d_gene: TRBD1; CDR3nt: TGTGCCAGCAGCTCCGGGACAGTGGATAATTCACCCCTCCACTTT; CDR3aa: CASSSGTVDNSPLHF
abundance: NA; v_gene: TRBV7-2; j_gene: TRBJ2-5; d_gene: NA; CDR3nt: TGTGCCAGCAGCCACAACCAGGGGGGATTCGGGACCCAGTACTTC; CDR3aa: CASSHNQGGFGTQYF
abundance: NA; v_gene: TRBV12-3/TRBV12-4; j_gene: TRBJ2-7; d_gene: NA; CDR3nt: TGTGCCAGCAGTACGACTCAGGGGTACGAGCAGTACTTC; CDR3aa: CASSTTQGYEQYF
abundance: NA; v_gene: TRBV6-1; j_gene: TRBJ1-6; d_gene: TRBD1; CDR3nt: TGTGCCAGCAGTGAACCACGAATACAGGGGAGTGGTTCACCCCTCCACTTT; CDR3aa: CASSEPRIQGSGSPLHF
abundance: NA; v_gene: TRBV4-3; j_gene: TRBJ2-6; d_gene: NA; CDR3nt: TGCGCCAGCAGCCAAGATCGGGAGTTCTCTGGGGCCAACGTCCTGACTTTC; CDR3aa: CASSQDREFSGANVLTF
abundance: NA; v_gene: TRBV6-5; j_gene: TRBJ2-2; d_gene: TRBD1; CDR3nt: TGTGCCAGCAGTTACTGGACAGGGGGGAACACCGGGGAGCTGTTTTTT; CDR3aa: CASSYWTGGNTGELFF
abundance: NA; v_gene: TRBV7-9; j_gene: TRBJ2-4; d_gene: NA; CDR3nt: TGTGCCAGCACTAGGAGTACGAACATTCAGTACTTC; CDR3aa: CASTRSTNIQYF
abundance: NA; v_gene: TRBV24-1; j_gene: TRBJ1-1; d_gene: NA; CDR3nt: TGTGCCGCCACGAGCGGGACCATTAACACTGAAGCTTTCTTT; CDR3aa: CAATSGTINTEAFF
abundance: NA; v_gene: TRBV12-3/TRBV12-4; j_gene: TRBJ1-1; d_gene: NA; CDR3nt: TGTGCCAGCAGTTTAACTGGCACTGAAGCTTTCTTT; CDR3aa: CASSLTGTEAFF
abundance: NA; v_gene: TRBV7-2; j_gene: TRBJ2-7; d_gene: NA; CDR3nt: TGTGCCAGCAGCTTGGGCGGGGCTGCCTACGAGCAGTACTTC; CDR3aa: CASSLGGAAYEQYF
abundance: once; v_gene: TRBV15; j_gene: TRBJ1-4; d_gene: NA; CDR3nt: TGTGCCACCAGCAGAGATCCCGGGGAAAAACTGTTTTTT; CDR3aa: CATSRDPGEKLFF
abundance: NA; v_gene: TRBV28; j_gene: TRBJ2-2; d_gene: TRBD1; CDR3nt: TGTGCCAGCAGTTACCTACAGGGGCGGACCGGGGAGCTGTTTTTT; CDR3aa: CASSYLQGRTGELFF
abundance: once; v_gene: TRBV25-1; j_gene: TRBJ2-1; d_gene: TRBD2; CDR3nt: TGTAGCGGGAGGTTGATCGATGAGCAGTTCTTC; CDR3aa: CSGRLIDEQFF
abundance: NA; v_gene: TRBV27; j_gene: TRBJ2-1; d_gene: TRBD2; CDR3nt: TGTGCCAGCAGTCCCCCAAGCGGGAGGTACAATGAGCAGTTCTTC; CDR3aa: CASSPPSGRYNEQFF
abundance: few; v_gene: TRBV7-9; j_gene: TRBJ2-7; d_gene: NA; CDR3nt: TGTGCCAGCGGCCTCTTTCCAGGGGTCTCCGGCCTATGGGAGCAGTACTTC; CDR3aa: CASGLFPGVSGLWEQYF
abundance: NA; v_gene: TRBV7-9; j_gene: TRBJ2-7; d_gene: TRBD2; CDR3nt: TGTGCCAGCAGTCTCAAGGCCAGGGAGGGAAGTAGCTCCTACGAGCAGTACTTC; CDR3aa: CASSLKAREGSSSYEQYF
abundance: few; v_gene: TRBV21-1; j_gene: TRBJ2-1; d_gene: NA; CDR3nt: TGTGCCAGCAGTGTGGCCGGGACAGGGGAGTTCTTC; CDR3aa: CASSVAGTGEFF
abundance: NA; v_gene: TRBV6-1; j_gene: TRBJ1-4; d_gene: NA; CDR3nt: TGTGCCAGCAGTGAAAGGTCCGGGGAAAAACTGTTTTTT; CDR3aa: CASSERSGEKLFF
abundance: NA; v_gene: TRBV2; j_gene: TRBJ2-2; d_gene: TRBD1; CDR3nt: TGTGCCAGCAGGTCACCTTCCAGGGGGCTTAGAGGGGAGCTGTTTTTT; CDR3aa: CASRSPSRGLRGELFF
abundance: NA; v_gene: TRBV11-1; j_gene: TRBJ1-6; d_gene: NA; CDR3nt: TGTGCCAGCAGCTTAGGTGTAGCCCGGCGAAATTCACCCCTCCACTTT; CDR3aa: CASSLGVARRNSPLHF
abundance: NA; v_gene: TRBV12-3/TRBV12-4; j_gene: TRBJ1-1; d_gene: NA; CDR3nt: TGTGCCAGCAGTTTAGTCTCCCGGGAAGCTTTCTTT; CDR3aa: CASSLVSREAFF
abundance: NA; v_gene: TRBV6-6; j_gene: TRBJ2-1; d_gene: TRBD2; CDR3nt: TGTGCCAGCAGTTACTCGCTAGCGGGAGGGGGAAATGAGCAGTTCTTC; CDR3aa: CASSYSLAGGGNEQFF
abundance: few; v_gene: TRBV11-3; j_gene: TRBJ2-5; d_gene: NA; CDR3nt: TGTGCCAGCAGCCTCGGGAGAGGCAGACAAGAGACCCAGTACTTC; CDR3aa: CASSLGRGRQETQYF
abundance: NA; v_gene: TRBV23-1; j_gene: TRBJ2-5; d_gene: NA; CDR3nt: TGCGCCAGCAGTCAATCTCCCCAGGGTTGGGGCCAAGAGACCCAGTACTTC; CDR3aa: CASSQSPQGWGQETQYF
abundance: NA; v_gene: TRBV5-4; j_gene: TRBJ2-3; d_gene: TRBD2; CDR3nt: TGTGCCAGCAGCAACCGACTAGCGGGGAGCACAGATACGCAGTATTTT; CDR3aa: CASSNRLAGSTDTQYF
abundance: NA; v_gene: TRBV7-3; j_gene: TRBJ2-5; d_gene: NA; CDR3nt: TGTGCCAGCAGCTCCCAGTCTTGGGAGACCCAGTACTTC; CDR3aa: CASSSQSWETQYF
abundance: NA; v_gene: TRBV6-5; j_gene: TRBJ2-1; d_gene: NA; CDR3nt: TGTGCCAGCAGTTACCGAAGACAGAACAATGAGCAGTTCTTC; CDR3aa: CASSYRRQNNEQFF
abundance: NA; v_gene: TRBV5-3; j_gene: TRBJ1-3; d_gene: TRBD1; CDR3nt: TGTGCCAGAAGCTTGGACAGGGGGCTTGGAAACACCATATATTTT; CDR3aa: CARSLDRGLGNTIYF
abundance: NA; v_gene: TRBV11-3; j_gene: TRBJ2-7; d_gene: NA; CDR3nt: TGTGCCAGCAGGGGAGCGAATGGCGAGCAGTACTTC; CDR3aa: CASRGANGEQYF
abundance: NA; v_gene: TRBV30; j_gene: TRBJ2-3; d_gene: TRBD2; CDR3nt: TGTGCCTGGAGCGAGGGGGGGGCGGGAGGCGAAGATACGCAGTATTTT; CDR3aa: CAWSEGGAGGEDTQYF
abundance: NA; v_gene: TRBV2; j_gene: TRBJ2-2; d_gene: NA; CDR3nt: TGTGCCACGGAGAAGGAGCGAGCCGGGGAGCTGTTTTTT; CDR3aa: CATEKERAGELFF
abundance: few; v_gene: TRBV4-3; j_gene: TRBJ2-5; d_gene: NA; CDR3nt: TGCGCCAGCAGCCCAGGGTGGGCCTCAAACGGAGAGACCCAGTACTTC; CDR3aa: CASSPGWASNGETQYF
abundance: once; v_gene: TRBV5-8; j_gene: TRBJ1-6; d_gene: NA; CDR3nt: TGTGCCAGCAGCCGACAGGACGTTAATTCACCCCTCCACTTT; CDR3aa: CASSRQDVNSPLHF
abundance: once; v_gene: TRBV7-8; j_gene: TRBJ1-2; d_gene: TRBD1; CDR3nt: TGTGCCAGCAACGGACAGGGGCCCACTAACTATGGCTACACCTTC; CDR3aa: CASNGQGPTNYGYTF
abundance: NA; v_gene: TRBV5-6; j_gene: TRBJ2-5; d_gene: TRBD2; CDR3nt: TGTGCCAGCAGCCGGGGGGAAGCCCGGGACTTC; CDR3aa: CASSRGEARDF
abundance: NA; v_gene: TRBV18; j_gene: TRBJ2-5; d_gene: NA; CDR3nt: TGTGCCAGCTCACCACCGGGGCAACGCCACCAAGAGACCCAGTACTTC; CDR3aa: CASSPPGQRHQETQYF
abundance: NA; v_gene: TRBV28; j_gene: TRBJ2-3; d_gene: TRBD2; CDR3nt: TGTGCCAGCAATAGCGGGAGGAGCTCAGATACGCAGTATTTT; CDR3aa: CASNSGRSSDTQYF
abundance: once; v_gene: TRBV10-3; j_gene: TRBJ2-2; d_gene: NA; CDR3nt: TGTGCCATCAGTGAGTCCGGACAGACCACCGGGGAGCTGTTTTTT; CDR3aa: CAISESGQTTGELFF
abundance: NA; v_gene: TRBV7-2; j_gene: TRBJ2-3; d_gene: NA; CDR3nt: TGTGCCAGCAGCTTAGTGCGAGCGGGCCCCGGGGGTCCAGATACGCAGTATTTT; CDR3aa: CASSLVRAGPGGPDTQYF